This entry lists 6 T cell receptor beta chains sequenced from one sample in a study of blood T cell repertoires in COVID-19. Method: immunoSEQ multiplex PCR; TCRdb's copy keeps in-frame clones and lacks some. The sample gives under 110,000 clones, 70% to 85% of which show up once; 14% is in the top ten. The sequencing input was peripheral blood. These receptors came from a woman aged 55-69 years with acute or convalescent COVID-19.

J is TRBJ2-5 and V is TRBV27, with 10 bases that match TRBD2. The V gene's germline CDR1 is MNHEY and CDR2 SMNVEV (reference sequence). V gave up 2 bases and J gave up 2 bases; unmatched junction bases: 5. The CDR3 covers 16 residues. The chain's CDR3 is CASSLSGRGPQETQYF. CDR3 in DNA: TGTGCCAGCAGTTTAAGCGGGAGGGGCCCACAAGAGACCCAGTACTTC.

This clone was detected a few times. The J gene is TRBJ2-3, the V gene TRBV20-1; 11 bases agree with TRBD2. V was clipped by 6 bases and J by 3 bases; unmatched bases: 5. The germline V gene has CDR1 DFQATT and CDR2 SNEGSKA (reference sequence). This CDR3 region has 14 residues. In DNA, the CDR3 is TGCAGTGCAAGTACTAGCGGGAGTACAGATACGCAGTATTTT. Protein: CSASTSGSTDTQYF.

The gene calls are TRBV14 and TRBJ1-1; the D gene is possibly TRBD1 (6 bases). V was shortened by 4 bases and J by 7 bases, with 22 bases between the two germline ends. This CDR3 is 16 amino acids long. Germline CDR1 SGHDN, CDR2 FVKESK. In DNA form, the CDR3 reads TGTGCCAGCAGCCTAGTACAGGGACGGCCCGGCATTGAAGCTTTCTTT. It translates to CASSLVQGRPGIEAFF.

Here the CDR3 DNA reads TGTGCCAGCAGATTCGGGGGGGTCCGCGGGGAGCTGTTTTTT. Amino acids: CASRFGGVRGELFF. V is TRBV11-1 and J is TRBJ2-2, with TRBD2 matching 8 bases. With V trimmed by 6 bases and J by 7 bases, 7 bases remained unmatched. The germline gives CDR1 SGHAT, CDR2 FQDESV (reference sequence). This CDR3 is 14 amino acids long.

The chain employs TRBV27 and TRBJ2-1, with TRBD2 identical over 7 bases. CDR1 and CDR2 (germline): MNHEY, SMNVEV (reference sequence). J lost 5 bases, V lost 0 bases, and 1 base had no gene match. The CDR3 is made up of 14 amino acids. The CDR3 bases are TGTGCCAGCAGTTTATCGGGGGGGGACAATGAGCAGTTCTTC. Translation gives CASSLSGGDNEQFF.

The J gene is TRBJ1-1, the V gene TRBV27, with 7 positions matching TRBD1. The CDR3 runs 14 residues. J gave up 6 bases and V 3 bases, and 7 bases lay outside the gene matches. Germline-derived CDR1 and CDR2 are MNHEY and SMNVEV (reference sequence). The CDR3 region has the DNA TGTGCCAGCAGTTTCCCGGACAGGATGGCTGAAGCTTTCTTT. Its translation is CASSFPDRMAEAFF.